The clone carrying this TCR beta chain was detected a few times. The antigen remains undetermined. Clinical symptoms, serum thyroxine, TRAb, thyroid ultrasound and orbital computed tomography established diagnosis. This specimen comes from a study of T cells in Graves' hyperthyroidism and ophthalmopathy. Study-wide context: Peripheral blood was obtained at initial diagnosis, preceding any treatment. Broader study findings: Blood also held most thyroid clonotypes expanded beyond 0.001. Model output signaled ophthalmopathy a median roughly 6.1 months ahead of onset.

RNA transcripts gave rise to amplified TCR beta CDR3 regions. The study used the HTBI primer set for a first-round RT-PCR of the TCR CDR3. TCRdb re-called the multiplex PCR reads through MiXCR, storing one row per CDR3 protein. The data contain 550,000 to 600,000 distinct CDR3 sequences, 12% to 15% of them singletons. The CDR3 length is 17 residues. Trimming cost V 4 bases and J 10 bases; bases outside gene matches: 20. The V gene's germline CDR1 is SGDLS and CDR2 YYNGEE. Specimen: blood. The chain recombines TRBV9 with TRBJ2-1; 7 bases align to TRBD2. This sequence originates from a woman aged 18-35 years with Graves' ophthalmopathy. CDR3 in DNA: TGTGCCAGCAGCCCAGTCGGACCCCCACTAGCGCGAGAAGAGCAGTTCTTC. The encoded protein is CASSPVGPPLAREEQFF.